One sample yielded the 9 T cell receptor beta chains listed below, sequenced in a study of response to subunit inactivated influenza vaccine. Via MiXCR, TCRdb re-called the RT-PCR reads, giving one row per CDR3 protein. The sample carries approximately 520,000 distinct CDR3 sequences, approximately 24% recorded once. The material was CD4+ T cells sorted from PBMCs, obtained less than 6 days after vaccination. The receptors here all came from a man between 50 and 59 years old who received an inactivated influenza vaccine.

This rearrangement joins TRBV4-2 to TRBJ1-2, with D possibly TRBD1 on 6 matching bases. From germline, CDR1 is LGHNA and CDR2 YNFKEQ. The CDR3 has 16 amino acids. V lost 1 base, J lost 0 bases, and 12 bases lay in between. As DNA, the CDR3 is TGTGCCAGCAGCCAAGCTTGGGGGGGCTCTAACTATGGCTACACCTTC. Protein product: CASSQAWGGSNYGYTF.

This chain joins TRBV12-3 or TRBV12-4 and TRBJ1-5; D is ambiguous. The V end lost 6 bases, the J end lost 3 bases, and 9 bases lay between the germline ends. This CDR3 region has 13 residues. CDR3 DNA sequence: TGTGCCAGCAGCCCTGGATACAATCAGCCCCAGCATTTT. The encoded protein is CASSPGYNQPQHF.

This rearrangement joins TRBV5-1 to TRBJ1-6; D not certain. Trimming pared 0 bases from V and 8 bases from J, leaving 18 bases between. The length of the CDR3 is 17 residues. Germline V CDR1 and CDR2: SGHRS, YFSETQ. CDR3: CASSLVGFGSGDSPLHF. Here the CDR3 DNA reads TGCGCCAGCAGCTTGGTGGGGTTTGGGTCCGGCGATTCACCCCTCCACTTT.

This clonotype turned up a few times. The chain recombines TRBV11-2 with TRBJ2-3; D tentatively fits TRBD1 or TRBD2 (5 bases each). The germline CDR1 and CDR2 sequences are SGHAT and FQNNGV. The germline V and J ends were trimmed by 4 bases and 7 bases, with 9 bases remaining between them. The CDR3 runs 12 residues. The CDR3: CASSWDGNTQYF. CDR3 DNA sequence: TGTGCCAGCAGCTGGGACGGAAATACGCAGTATTTT.

A few counts support this clonotype. V is TRBV6-1 and J is TRBJ2-3; 7 positions match TRBD1. The germline CDR1 and CDR2 sequences are MNHNS and SASEGT. With 6 bases clipped from V and 2 bases from J, the junction kept 2 bases outside the gene matches. This CDR3 is 13 amino acids long. CDR3 sequence reads: CASRGQPTDTQYF. CDR3 DNA sequence: TGTGCCAGCAGGGGACAGCCCACAGATACGCAGTATTTT.

The genes are TRBV2 and TRBJ1-3; D gene ambiguous. Trimming left V 11 bases short and J 0 bases short, with 8 bases between. The CDR3 extends over 12 amino acids. CDR1 is SNHLY and CDR2 is FYNNEI in the germline V gene. The DNA for the CDR3 is TGTGCCTACAAAGCCTCTGGAAACACCATATATTTT. This gives the protein CAYKASGNTIYF.

V gene TRBV12-3 or TRBV12-4 combines with J gene TRBJ2-5; D remains ambiguous. The CDR3 covers 13 residues. V was clipped by 5 bases and J by 5 bases, with 12 bases between them. CDR3 DNA sequence: TGTGCCAGCAGTACCAGTTTGATGGAGACCCAGTACTTC. It codes for CASSTSLMETQYF.

This clonotype turned up a few times. V gene TRBV20-1 combines with J gene TRBJ2-1; 9 bases are a match to TRBD2. V shed 3 bases and J 4 bases; nucleotides not matched to a gene: 4. The length of the CDR3 is 14 residues. CDR1 and CDR2 from the germline V gene are DFQATT and SNEGSKA (reference sequence). CDR3 region: CSASSGRLYNEQFF. The CDR3 bases are TGCAGTGCTAGTAGCGGGAGACTATACAATGAGCAGTTCTTC.

This clonotype appeared a few times. The chain joins TRBV20-1 to TRBJ2-7; 11 bases are a match to TRBD1. Germline CDR1 reads DFQATT; CDR2 reads SNEGSKA (reference sequence). The length of the CDR3 is 14 residues. After removal of 5 bases from V and 4 bases from J, the junction contained 7 bases not matched to a gene. This chain's CDR3 is CSAAGTGGYYEQYF. For the CDR3, the DNA is TGCAGTGCTGCCGGGACAGGGGGTTATTACGAGCAGTACTTC.